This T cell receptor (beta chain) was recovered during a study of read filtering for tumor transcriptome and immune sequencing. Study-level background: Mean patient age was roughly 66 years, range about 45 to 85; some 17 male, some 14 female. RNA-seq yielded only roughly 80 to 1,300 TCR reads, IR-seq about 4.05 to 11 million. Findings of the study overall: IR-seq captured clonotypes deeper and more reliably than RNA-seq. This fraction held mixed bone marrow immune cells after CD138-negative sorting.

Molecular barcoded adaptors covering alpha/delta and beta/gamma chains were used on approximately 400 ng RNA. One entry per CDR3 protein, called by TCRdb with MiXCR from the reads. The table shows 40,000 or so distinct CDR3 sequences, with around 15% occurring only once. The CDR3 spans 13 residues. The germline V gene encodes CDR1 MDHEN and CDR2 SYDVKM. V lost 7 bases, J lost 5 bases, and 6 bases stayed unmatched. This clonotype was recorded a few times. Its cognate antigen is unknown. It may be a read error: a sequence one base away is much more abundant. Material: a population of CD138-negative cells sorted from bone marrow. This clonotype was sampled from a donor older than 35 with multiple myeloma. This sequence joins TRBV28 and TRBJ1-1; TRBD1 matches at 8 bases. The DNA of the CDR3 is TGTGCCAGCAACCCAAGACAGGGGACTGAAGCTTTCTTT. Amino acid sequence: CASNPRQGTEAFF.